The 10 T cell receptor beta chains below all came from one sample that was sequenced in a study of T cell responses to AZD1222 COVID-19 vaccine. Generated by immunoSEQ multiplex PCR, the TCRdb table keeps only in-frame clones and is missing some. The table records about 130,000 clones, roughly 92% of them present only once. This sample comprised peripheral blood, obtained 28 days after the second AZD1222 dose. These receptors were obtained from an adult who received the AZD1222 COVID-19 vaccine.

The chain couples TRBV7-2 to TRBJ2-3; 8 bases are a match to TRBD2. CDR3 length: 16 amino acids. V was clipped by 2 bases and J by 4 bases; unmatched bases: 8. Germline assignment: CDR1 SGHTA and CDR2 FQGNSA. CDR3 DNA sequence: TGTGCCAGCAGCTTATACAACGGGAGGGCCCCAGATACGCAGTATTTT. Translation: CASSLYNGRAPDTQYF.

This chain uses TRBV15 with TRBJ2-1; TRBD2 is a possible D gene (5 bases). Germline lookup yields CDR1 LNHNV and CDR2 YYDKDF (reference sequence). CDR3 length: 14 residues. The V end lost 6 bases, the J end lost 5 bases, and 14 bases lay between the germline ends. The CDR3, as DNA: TGTGCCACCAGGGCGGCGGGTGTTAACAATGAGCAGTTCTTC. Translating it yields CATRAAGVNNEQFF. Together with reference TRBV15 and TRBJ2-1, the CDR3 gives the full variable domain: DAMVIQNPRYQVTQFGKPVTLSCSQTLNHNVMYWYQQKSSQAPKLLFHYYDKDFNNEADTPDNFQSRRPNTSFCFLDIRSPGLGDTAMYLCATRAAGVNNEQFFGPGTRLTVL.

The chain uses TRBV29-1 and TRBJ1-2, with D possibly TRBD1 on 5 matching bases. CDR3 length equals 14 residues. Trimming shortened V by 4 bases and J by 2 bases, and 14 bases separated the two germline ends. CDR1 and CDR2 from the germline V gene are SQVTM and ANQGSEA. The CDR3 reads CSVGGDDENYGYTF. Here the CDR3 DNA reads TGCAGCGTTGGCGGGGACGACGAGAACTATGGCTACACCTTC.

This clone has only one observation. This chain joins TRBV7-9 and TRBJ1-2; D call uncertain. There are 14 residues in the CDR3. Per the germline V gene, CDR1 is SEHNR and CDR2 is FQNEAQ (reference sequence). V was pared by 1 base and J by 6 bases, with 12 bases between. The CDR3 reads CASSLVSGIDGYTF. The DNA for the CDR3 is TGTGCCAGCAGCTTAGTTTCGGGGATCGATGGCTACACCTTC.

The CDR3, as DNA: TGTGCCAGCTCACCCTCTCAGACAGGCACCACCGGGGAGCTGTTTTTT. Translating gives CASSPSQTGTTGELFF. The V gene is TRBV18, the J gene TRBJ2-2; D possibly corresponds to TRBD1 (6 bases). With 3 bases removed from V and 4 bases from J, the gap between germline ends came to 15 bases. Germline loops: CDR1 KGHSH, CDR2 LQKENI. This CDR3 is 16 amino acids long.

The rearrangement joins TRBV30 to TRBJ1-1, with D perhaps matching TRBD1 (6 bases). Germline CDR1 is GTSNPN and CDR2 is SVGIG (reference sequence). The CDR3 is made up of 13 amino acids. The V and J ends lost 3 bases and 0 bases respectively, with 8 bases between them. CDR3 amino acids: CAWRQGMNTEAFF. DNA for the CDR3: TGTGCCTGGAGACAGGGCATGAACACTGAAGCTTTCTTT.

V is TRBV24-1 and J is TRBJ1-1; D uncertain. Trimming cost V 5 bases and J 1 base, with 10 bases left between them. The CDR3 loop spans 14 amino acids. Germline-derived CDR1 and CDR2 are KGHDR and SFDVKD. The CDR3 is CATSGGSTNTEAFF. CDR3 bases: TGTGCCACCAGTGGTGGCAGTACGAACACTGAAGCTTTCTTT.

This CDR3 is CASSSARDFQETQYF. The CDR3 DNA is TGCGCCAGCAGCTCCGCGAGGGATTTCCAAGAGACCCAGTACTTC. The chain couples TRBV5-1 to TRBJ2-5; the D gene is possibly TRBD2 (5 bases). Germline assignment: CDR1 SGHRS and CDR2 YFSETQ. The germline V and J ends were trimmed by 3 bases and 1 base, with 13 bases remaining between them. The CDR3 spans 15 residues.

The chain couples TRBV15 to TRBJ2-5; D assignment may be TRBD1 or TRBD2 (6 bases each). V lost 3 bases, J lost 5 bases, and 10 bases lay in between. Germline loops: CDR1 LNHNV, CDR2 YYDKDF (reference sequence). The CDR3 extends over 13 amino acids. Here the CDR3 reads CATSRGGRETQYF. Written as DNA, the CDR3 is TGTGCCACCAGCAGGGGGGGCCGGGAGACCCAGTACTTC.

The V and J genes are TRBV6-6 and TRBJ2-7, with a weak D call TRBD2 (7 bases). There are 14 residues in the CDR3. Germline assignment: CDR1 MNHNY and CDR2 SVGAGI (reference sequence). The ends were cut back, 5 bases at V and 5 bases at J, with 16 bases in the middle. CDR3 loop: CASSTGGAVNEQYF. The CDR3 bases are TGTGCCAGCAGTACGGGGGGCGCAGTCAACGAGCAGTACTTC.